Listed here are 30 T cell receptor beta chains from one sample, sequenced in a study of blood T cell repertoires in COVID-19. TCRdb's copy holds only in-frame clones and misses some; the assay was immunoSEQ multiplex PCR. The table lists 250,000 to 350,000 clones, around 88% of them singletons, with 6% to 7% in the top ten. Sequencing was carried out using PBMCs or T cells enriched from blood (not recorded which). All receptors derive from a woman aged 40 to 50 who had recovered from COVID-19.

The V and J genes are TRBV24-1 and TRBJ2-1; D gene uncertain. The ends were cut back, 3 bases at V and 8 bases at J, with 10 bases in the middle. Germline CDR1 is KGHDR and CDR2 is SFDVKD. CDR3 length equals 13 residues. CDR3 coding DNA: TGTGCCACCAGTGATGGTAGTTCGCATGAGCAGTTCTTC. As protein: CATSDGSSHEQFF.

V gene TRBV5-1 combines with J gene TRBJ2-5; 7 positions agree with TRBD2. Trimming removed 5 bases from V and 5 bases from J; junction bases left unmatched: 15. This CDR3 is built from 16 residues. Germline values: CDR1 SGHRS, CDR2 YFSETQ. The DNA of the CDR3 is TGCGCCAGCAGTGGGGGTGCGGGAGCCGTGGGGGAGACCCAGTACTTC. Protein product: CASSGGAGAVGETQYF.

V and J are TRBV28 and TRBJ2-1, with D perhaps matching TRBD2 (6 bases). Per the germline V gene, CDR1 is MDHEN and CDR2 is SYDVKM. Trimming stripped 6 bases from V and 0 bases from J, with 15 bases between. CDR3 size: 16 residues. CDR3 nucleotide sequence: TGTGCCAGCAGGGTCGGCGGGATGGTCTCCTACAATGAGCAGTTCTTC. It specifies CASRVGGMVSYNEQFF.

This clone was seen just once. Here the CDR3 DNA reads TGTGCCAGCAGCTTAGCTAGGGACTCTAACACCGGGGAGCTGTTTTTT. Translation: CASSLARDSNTGELFF. The V and J genes are TRBV7-9 and TRBJ2-2; possibly TRBD2 for D (6 bases). CDR3 length: 16 amino acids. Germline CDR1 is SEHNR and CDR2 is FQNEAQ (reference sequence). V shed 0 bases and J shed 2 bases, with 10 bases lying between them.

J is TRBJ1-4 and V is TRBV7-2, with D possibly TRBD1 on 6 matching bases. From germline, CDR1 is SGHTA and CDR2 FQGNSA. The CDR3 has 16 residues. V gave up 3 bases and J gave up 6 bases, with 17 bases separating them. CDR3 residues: CASSLATGTPYEKLFF. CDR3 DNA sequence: TGTGCCAGCAGCTTGGCCACCGGGACACCCTATGAAAAACTGTTTTTT.

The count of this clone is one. CDR3 protein: CSVKTVEQYF. DNA for the CDR3: TGCAGCGTTAAAACAGTCGAGCAGTACTTC. The chain combines TRBV29-1 with TRBJ2-7; no clear D gene. The CDR3 length is 10 residues. The germline V and J ends were trimmed by 5 bases and 6 bases, with 8 bases remaining between them. Germline-derived CDR1 and CDR2 are SQVTM and ANQGSEA.

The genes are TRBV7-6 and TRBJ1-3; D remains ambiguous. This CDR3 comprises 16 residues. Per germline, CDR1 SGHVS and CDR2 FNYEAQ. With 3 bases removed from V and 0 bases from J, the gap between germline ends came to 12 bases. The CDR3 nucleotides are TGTGCCAGCAGCTTGAGTCCGTCCATCTCTGGAAACACCATATATTTT. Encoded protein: CASSLSPSISGNTIYF. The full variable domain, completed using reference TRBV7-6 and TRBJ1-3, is GAGVSQSPRYKVTKRGQDVALRCDPISGHVSLYWYRQALGQGPEFLTYFNYEAQQDKSGLPNDRFSAERPEGSISTLTIQRTEQRDSAMYRCASSLSPSISGNTIYFGEGSWLTVV.

The CDR3 protein is CAISPETVNTEAFF. In nucleotides, the CDR3 is TGTGCCATCAGCCCCGAGACAGTGAACACTGAAGCTTTCTTT. The chain employs TRBV10-3 and TRBJ1-1, with D perhaps matching TRBD1 (5 bases). The CDR3 sequence is 14 residues long. In germline, CDR1 is ENHRY, CDR2 SYGVKD. The V gene lost 6 bases and the J gene lost 0 bases, with 11 bases spanning the gap.

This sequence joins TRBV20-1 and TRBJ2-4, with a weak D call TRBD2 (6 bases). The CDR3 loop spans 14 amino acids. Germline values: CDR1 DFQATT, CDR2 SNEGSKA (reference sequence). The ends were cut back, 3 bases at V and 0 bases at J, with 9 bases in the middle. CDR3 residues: CSASWGLAKNIQYF. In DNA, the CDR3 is TGCAGTGCTAGTTGGGGACTAGCCAAAAACATTCAGTACTTC.

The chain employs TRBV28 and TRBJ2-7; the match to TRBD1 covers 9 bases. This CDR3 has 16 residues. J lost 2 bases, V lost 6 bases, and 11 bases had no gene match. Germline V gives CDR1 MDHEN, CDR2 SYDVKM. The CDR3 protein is CASSPHTRQGAYEQYF. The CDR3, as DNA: TGTGCCAGCAGCCCTCACACCCGACAGGGGGCCTACGAGCAGTACTTC.

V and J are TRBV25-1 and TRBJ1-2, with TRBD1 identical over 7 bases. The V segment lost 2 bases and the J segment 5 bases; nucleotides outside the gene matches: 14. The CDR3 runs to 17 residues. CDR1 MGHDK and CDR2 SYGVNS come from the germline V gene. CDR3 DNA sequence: TGTGCCAGCAGTGAAGGATGGTACAGGGGCCCACGATATGGCTACACCTTC. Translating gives CASSEGWYRGPRYGYTF.

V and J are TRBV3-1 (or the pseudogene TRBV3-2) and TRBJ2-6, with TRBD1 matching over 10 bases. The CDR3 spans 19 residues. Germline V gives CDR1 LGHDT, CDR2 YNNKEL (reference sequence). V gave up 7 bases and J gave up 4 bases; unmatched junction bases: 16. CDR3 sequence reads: CASNPTGTGEFSGANVLTF. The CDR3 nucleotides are TGTGCCAGCAACCCAACCGGGACAGGGGAGTTCTCCGGGGCCAACGTCCTGACTTTC.

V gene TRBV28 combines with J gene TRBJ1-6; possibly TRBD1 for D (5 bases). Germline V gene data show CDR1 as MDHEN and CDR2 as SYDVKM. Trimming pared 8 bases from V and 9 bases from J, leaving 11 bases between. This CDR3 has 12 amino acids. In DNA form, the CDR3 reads TGTGCCAGCGGGGGACTGGTTTCACCCCTCCACTTT. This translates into CASGGLVSPLHF.

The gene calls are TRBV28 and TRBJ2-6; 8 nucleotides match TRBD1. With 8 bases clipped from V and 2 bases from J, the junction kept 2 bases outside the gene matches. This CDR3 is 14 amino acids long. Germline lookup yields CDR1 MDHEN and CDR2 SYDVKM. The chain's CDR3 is CASAGGAGANVLTF. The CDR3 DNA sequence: TGTGCCAGCGCAGGGGGCGCTGGGGCCAACGTCCTGACTTTC. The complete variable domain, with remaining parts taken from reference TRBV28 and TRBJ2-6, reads DVKVTQSSRYLVKRTGEKVFLECVQDMDHENMFWYRQDPGLGLRLIYFSYDVKMKEKGDIPEGYSVSREKKERFSLILESASTNQTSMYLCASAGGAGANVLTFGAGSRLTVL.

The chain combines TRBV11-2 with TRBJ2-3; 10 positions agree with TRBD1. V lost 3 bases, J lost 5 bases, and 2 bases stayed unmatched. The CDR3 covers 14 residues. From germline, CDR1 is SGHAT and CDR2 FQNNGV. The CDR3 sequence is CASSFRDRGDTQYF. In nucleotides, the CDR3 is TGTGCCAGCAGCTTCCGGGACAGGGGAGATACGCAGTATTTT.

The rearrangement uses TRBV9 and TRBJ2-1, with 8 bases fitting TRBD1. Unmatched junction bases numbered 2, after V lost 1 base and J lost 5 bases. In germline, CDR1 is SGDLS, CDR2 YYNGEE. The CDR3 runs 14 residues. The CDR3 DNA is TGTGCCAGCAGCGTAATGACAGGGGACAATGAGCAGTTCTTC. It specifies CASSVMTGDNEQFF.

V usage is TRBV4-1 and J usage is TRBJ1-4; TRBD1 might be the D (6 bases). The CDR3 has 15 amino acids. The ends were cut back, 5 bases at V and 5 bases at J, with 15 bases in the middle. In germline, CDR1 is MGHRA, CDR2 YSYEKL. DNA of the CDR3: TGCGCCAGCAGCATTCAAGGGGGAAGGAATGAAAAACTGTTTTTT. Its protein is CASSIQGGRNEKLFF.

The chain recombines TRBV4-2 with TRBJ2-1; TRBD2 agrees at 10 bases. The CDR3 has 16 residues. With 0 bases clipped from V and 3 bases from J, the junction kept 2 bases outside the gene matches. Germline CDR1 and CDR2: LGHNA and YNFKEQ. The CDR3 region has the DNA TGTGCCAGCAGCCAAGAACCTAGCGGGAGCTACAATGAGCAGTTCTTC. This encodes CASSQEPSGSYNEQFF.

The CDR3 region is CASSLDRGASYEQYF. CDR3 bases: TGTGCCAGCAGCTTAGATCGCGGGGCATCCTACGAGCAGTACTTC. The chain links TRBV7-8 to TRBJ2-7; possible D gene TRBD2, 6 bases. Trimming pared 1 base from V and 1 base from J, leaving 11 bases between. CDR1 and CDR2 (germline): SGHVS, FQNEAQ. CDR3 length equals 15 residues.

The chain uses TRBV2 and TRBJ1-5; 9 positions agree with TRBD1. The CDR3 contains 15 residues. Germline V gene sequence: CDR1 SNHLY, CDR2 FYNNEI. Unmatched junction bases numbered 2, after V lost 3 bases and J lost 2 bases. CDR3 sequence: CASSEDRGGNQPQHF. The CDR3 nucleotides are TGTGCCAGCAGTGAGGACAGGGGAGGCAATCAGCCCCAGCATTTT.

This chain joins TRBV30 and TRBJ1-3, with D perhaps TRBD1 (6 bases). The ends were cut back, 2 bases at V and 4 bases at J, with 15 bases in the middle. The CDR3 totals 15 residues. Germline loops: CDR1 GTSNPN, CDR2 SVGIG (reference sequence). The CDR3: CAWSSHRAQGNTIYF. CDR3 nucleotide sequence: TGTGCCTGGAGTAGCCACAGGGCACAAGGAAACACCATATATTTT.

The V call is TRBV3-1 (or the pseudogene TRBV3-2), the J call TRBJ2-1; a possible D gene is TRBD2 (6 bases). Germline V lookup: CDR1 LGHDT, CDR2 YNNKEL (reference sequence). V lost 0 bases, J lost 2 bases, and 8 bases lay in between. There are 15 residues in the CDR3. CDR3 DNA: TGTGCCAGCAGCCAAGAGAGGAGGGCCTACAATGAGCAGTTCTTC. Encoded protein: CASSQERRAYNEQFF.

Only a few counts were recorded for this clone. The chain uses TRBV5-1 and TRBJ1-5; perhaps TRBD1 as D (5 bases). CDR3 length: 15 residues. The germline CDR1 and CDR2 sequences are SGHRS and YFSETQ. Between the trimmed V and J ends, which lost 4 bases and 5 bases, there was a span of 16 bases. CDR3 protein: CASSTGQGEDQPQHF. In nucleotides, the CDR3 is TGCGCCAGCAGCACCGGGCAGGGTGAGGATCAGCCCCAGCATTTT.

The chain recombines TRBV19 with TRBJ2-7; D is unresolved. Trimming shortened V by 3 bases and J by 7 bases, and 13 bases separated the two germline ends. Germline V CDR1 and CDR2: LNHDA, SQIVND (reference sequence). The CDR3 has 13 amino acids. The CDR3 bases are TGTGCCAGTAGTATCGCGGCCCGCTGGGAGCAGTACTTC. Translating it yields CASSIAARWEQYF.

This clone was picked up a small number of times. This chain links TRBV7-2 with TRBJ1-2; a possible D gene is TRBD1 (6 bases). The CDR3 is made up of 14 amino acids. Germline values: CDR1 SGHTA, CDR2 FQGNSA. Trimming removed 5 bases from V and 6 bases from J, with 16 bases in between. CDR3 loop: CASSQGLPGHGYTF. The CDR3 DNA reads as TGTGCCAGCAGCCAGGGGCTCCCTGGCCATGGCTACACCTTC.

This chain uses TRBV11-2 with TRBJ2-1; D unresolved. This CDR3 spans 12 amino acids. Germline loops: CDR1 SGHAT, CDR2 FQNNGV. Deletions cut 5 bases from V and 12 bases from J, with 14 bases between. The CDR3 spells CASSRGRVLQFF. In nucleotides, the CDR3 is TGTGCCAGCAGCCGAGGTCGGGTTCTGCAGTTCTTC.

DNA of the CDR3: TGTGCCAGCAGCCCCCAGGGGGTAACCACCAATGAGCAGTTCTTC. Translating it yields CASSPQGVTTNEQFF. V is TRBV2 and J is TRBJ2-1, with 7 nucleotides matching TRBD1. There are 15 residues in the CDR3. J lost 6 bases, V lost 6 bases, and 11 bases had no gene match. The germline CDR1 and CDR2 sequences are SNHLY and FYNNEI.

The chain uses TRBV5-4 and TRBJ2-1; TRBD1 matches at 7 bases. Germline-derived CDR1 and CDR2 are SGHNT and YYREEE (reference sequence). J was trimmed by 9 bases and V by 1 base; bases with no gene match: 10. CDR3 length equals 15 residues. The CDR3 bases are TGTGCCAGCAGCTTGCTGACAGGGCATCAGGGTGAGCAGTTCTTC. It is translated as CASSLLTGHQGEQFF.

DNA of the CDR3: TGTGCCAGCAGCCAAAAAGGGGTGACTGAAGCTTTCTTT. Translated: CASSQKGVTEAFF. V gene TRBV3-1 (or the pseudogene TRBV3-2) combines with J gene TRBJ1-1; D possibly corresponds to TRBD1 (5 bases). Germline CDR1 reads LGHDT; CDR2 reads YNNKEL (reference sequence). The CDR3 runs to 13 residues. V shed 2 bases and J shed 5 bases, with 9 bases lying between them.

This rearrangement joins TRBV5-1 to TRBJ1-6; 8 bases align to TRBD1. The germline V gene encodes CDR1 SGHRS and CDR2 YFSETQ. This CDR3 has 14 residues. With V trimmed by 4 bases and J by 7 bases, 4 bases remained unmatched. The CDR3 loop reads CASSPGQENSPLHF. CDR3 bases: TGCGCCAGCAGCCCGGGACAGGAGAATTCACCCCTCCACTTT.